In its sample, the clone carrying this T cell receptor (beta chain) was seen many times. V lost 7 bases, J lost 2 bases, and 5 bases lay in between. Per germline, CDR1 MNHNS and CDR2 SASEGT. The CDR3 loop spans 11 amino acids. Construction of the TCR beta libraries employed iRepertoire HTBI primers in conjunction with Arm-PCR of CDR3 regions. One entry per CDR3 protein results from TCRdb running MiXCR on the multiplex PCR reads. The sample gives more than 450,000 distinct CDR3 sequences, about 16% of which show up once; 12% is in the top ten. These data come from a study of regulatory T cells in long-lasting Graves disease. Time point: newly diagnosed GD, antithyroid drugs for less than 3 months. Scientists built the TCR library using RNA that was extracted from PBMCs. Staff took roughly 9.6 milliliters of peripheral blood and put it into EDTA tubes. These data are also associated with another study on T cells in Graves' hyperthyroidism and ophthalmopathy. That work contributes: First-round RT-PCR of the TCR CDR3 relied on the HTBI primer set. Blood held most thyroid clonotypes expanded above 0.001 frequency. The model made its ophthalmopathy prediction, and onset followed a median approximately six months later.

J is TRBJ2-5 and V is TRBV6-1; unclear D gene. This TCR was sampled from a man in his forties with Graves disease. The starting material was peripheral blood mononuclear cells (PBMCs), obtained at new diagnosis, from a patient treated with antithyroid drugs. CDR3 bases: TGTGCCAGCACGGAACAAGAGACCCAGTACTTC. This translates into CASTEQETQYF.